This TCR delta chain was identified in a study of gammadelta T cells in human blood. Regarding the study as a whole: Right after birth, innate γδ T cells reportedly expanded polyclonally after microbial exposure.

This clone was seen a few times. Antigen specificity is unknown. This CDR3 spans 15 amino acids. V lost 2 bases and J 13 bases, leaving 20 bases between the germline ends. Germline V gene data show CDR1 as TSWWSYY and CDR2 as QGS. TCRdb reanalysed the RT-PCR reads with CATT. The sample has roughly 800 delta-chain clones, 13% to 15% seen once. V usage is TRDV1 and J usage is TRDJ2; tentative D call: TRDD3 (5 bases). Source material: non-Vgamma9Vdelta2 gamma-delta T cells from fetal blood. The TCR was taken from a human fetus. CDR3: CALGEINERPGRLFF. The CDR3 DNA follows: TGTGCTCTTGGGGAAATCAACGAACGCCCGGGGAGACTCTTCTTT.